This T cell receptor beta chain stems from a study of beta chain features in type 1 diabetes. Sorting that relied on CD45RO/CCR7/CD25/CD127/CD95/CD27 yielded CD4+ naive, central memory, regulatory and stem cell-like memory cells. The length of the CDR3 is 9 residues. CDR1 and CDR2 from the germline V gene are DFQATT and SNEGSKA (reference sequence). Trimming took off 5 bases at V and 7 bases at J, with 5 bases between the two ends. Isolated RNA was reverse transcribed in full, so expressed TCRB transcripts were sequenced. Profiling relied on immunoSEQ multiplex PCR, and the TCRdb table lists in-frame clones only, not all of them. This table has about 290,000 clones, around 7.8% appearing once. Broader study findings: With patients and controls alike, PCR might favor shorter templates to an equal degree. For Type 1 diabetes patients, all four CD4+ subsets carried TCRB CDR3s that were moderately but significantly shorter.

The table lists this clone with a few counts. The antigen is unknown. The receptor was isolated from a young woman in good health. The genes are TRBV20-1 and TRBJ1-2; D not resolved. The sequencing input was central memory CD4+ T cells from blood. CDR3 DNA sequence: TGCAGTGCTGGGGTTGGCTACACCTTC. Its translation is CSAGVGYTF.